The clone carrying this T cell receptor (beta chain) was counted once. Its antigen remains unidentified. Deletions cut 1 base from V and 0 bases from J, with 6 bases between. Germline values: CDR1 KGHSH, CDR2 LQKENI. This CDR3 is 14 amino acids long. This sample is drawn from a study of T cell responses to AZD1222 COVID-19 vaccine. Study-level results: A reported finding is that nearly half of spike-specific TCRs target unmutated variant regions. Spike was spanned by vaccine-associated CD4 TCRs, with dominance at 160-218 and 743-854. Clonal diversity may have been underestimated, and the donors were mostly white British, with more females than males. No day 14 peak samples; only post-peak repertoires were characterized.

Method: immunoSEQ multiplex PCR; TCRdb's copy keeps in-frame clones and lacks some. The data show approximately 150,000 clones, with over 80% seen just once and approximately 3.9% held by the top ten. The V and J genes are TRBV18 and TRBJ1-1; D call uncertain. The receptor was isolated from an adult who received the AZD1222 COVID-19 vaccine. Sample: peripheral blood, taken 28 days after the second AZD1222 dose. This CDR3 reads CASSPLPLNTEAFF. In DNA, the CDR3 is TGTGCCAGCTCACCACTCCCCTTGAACACTGAAGCTTTCTTT. Combining the CDR3 with reference TRBV18 and TRBJ1-1 gives the whole variable domain NAGVMQNPRHLVRRRGQEARLRCSPMKGHSHVYWYRQLPEEGLKFMVYLQKENIIDESGMPKERFSAEFPKEGPSILRIQQVVRGDSAAYFCASSPLPLNTEAFFGQGTRLTVV.